A single sample gave rise to the 4 T cell receptor beta chains below, sequenced in a study of T cell changes during pregnancy in multiple sclerosis. Measured with immunoSEQ multiplex PCR; TCRdb has only the in-frame clones, and not every one. This sample carries tens of thousands of clones, about 91% of them seen once, and the ten largest clones take roughly 0.2%. Specimen: CD4+ T cells from peripheral blood mononuclear cells, collected in the second trimester of pregnancy. The receptors come from a female donor with multiple sclerosis, enrolled in a pregnancy study.

The genes are TRBV7-2 and TRBJ2-5, with 12 bases fitting TRBD2. Germline V gene data show CDR1 as SGHTA and CDR2 as FQGNSA. Trimming took 4 bases from V and 5 from J; bases not matched to a gene: 11. The CDR3 sequence is 17 residues long. This CDR3 reads CASSSTSGLAGGETQYF. CDR3 DNA: TGTGCCAGCAGCTCGACCTCGGGACTAGCGGGCGGCGAGACCCAGTACTTC.

This clone has a handful of counts. The chain couples TRBV11-2 to TRBJ1-1; 7 bases agree with TRBD1. This CDR3 region has 15 residues. V lost 2 bases to trimming and J lost 3 bases; unmatched junction nucleotides: 6. Germline V gene sequence: CDR1 SGHAT, CDR2 FQNNGV. DNA of the CDR3: TGTGCCAGCAGCTTAACAGGGGTGGGGTACACTGAAGCTTTCTTT. Protein product: CASSLTGVGYTEAFF. Drawing the rest from reference TRBV11-2 and TRBJ1-1, the complete variable domain is EAGVAQSPRYKIIEKRQSVAFWCNPISGHATLYWYQQILGQGPKLLIQFQNNGVVDDSQLPKDRFSAERLKGVDSTLKIQPAKLEDSAVYLCASSLTGVGYTEAFFGQGTRLTVV.

The chain has TRBV10-1 and TRBJ1-3; D perhaps matches TRBD1 (5 bases). V lost 3 bases and J lost 1, with 13 bases in between. The CDR3 sequence is 16 residues long. Germline CDR1 WNHNN, CDR2 SYGVQD (reference sequence). For the CDR3, the DNA is TGCGCCAGCAGTGATCCTGGGGGGATTTCTGGAAACACCATATATTTT. Its protein is CASSDPGGISGNTIYF.

The chain is built from TRBV7-9 and TRBJ1-2; 10 bases line up with TRBD1. The V gene end was trimmed by 4 bases and the J gene end by 2 bases; junction bases not matched to a gene: 4. Germline V CDR1 and CDR2: SEHNR, FQNEAQ (reference sequence). This CDR3 contains 15 residues. The CDR3 nucleotides are TGTGCCAGCAGCTCCCGGGACAGGGGAAACTATGGCTACACCTTC. Translation gives CASSSRDRGNYGYTF.